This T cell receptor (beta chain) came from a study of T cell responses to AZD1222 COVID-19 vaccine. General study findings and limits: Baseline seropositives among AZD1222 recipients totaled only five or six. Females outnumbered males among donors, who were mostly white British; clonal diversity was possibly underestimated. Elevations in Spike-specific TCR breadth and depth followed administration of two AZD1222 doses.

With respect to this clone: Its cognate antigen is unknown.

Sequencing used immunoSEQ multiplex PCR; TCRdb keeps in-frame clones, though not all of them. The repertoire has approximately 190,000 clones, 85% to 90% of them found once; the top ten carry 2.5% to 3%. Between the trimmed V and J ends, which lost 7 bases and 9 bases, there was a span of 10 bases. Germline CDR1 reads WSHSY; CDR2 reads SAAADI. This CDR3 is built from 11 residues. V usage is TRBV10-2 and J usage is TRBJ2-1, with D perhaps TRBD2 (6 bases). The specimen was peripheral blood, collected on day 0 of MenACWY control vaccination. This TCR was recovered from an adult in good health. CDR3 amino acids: CASTSGGEQFF. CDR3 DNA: TGCGCCAGCACCTCCGGGGGTGAGCAGTTCTTC.